What follows is one T cell receptor (beta chain) and its context. The data belong to a study of blood T cell repertoires in COVID-19. On the study more broadly: Sites in the United States, Italy and Spain provided acute and convalescent COVID-19 samples. Sources were T cells, B-cell-depleted T cells, or PBMCs; the material itself was cDNA or gDNA.

Germline trimming cut 7 bases from V and 5 bases from J; bases unmatched to any gene: 11. This CDR3 comprises 15 residues. CDR1 is MNHEY, CDR2 SMNVEV, per germline (reference sequence). As processed by the authors: Amplification with reference gene primers provided the estimates of nucleated cell counts. The protocol was immunoSEQ multiplex PCR, while the TCRdb copy is restricted to in-frame clones and leaves out a portion. The V and J calls and clone size come from that table; D and trimming were worked out from the DNA. This sample has roughly 150,000 clones; around 88% occur once, and the top ten carry under 6%.

The chain uses TRBV27 and TRBJ2-7; 10 bases agree with TRBD1. The material sequenced was peripheral blood. This sequence was found in a human donor in a cohort sampled during active COVID-19. Here the CDR3 reads CASKPAGTGAHEQYF. The CDR3 bases are TGTGCCAGCAAACCCGCCGGGACAGGGGCCCACGAGCAGTACTTC.